Each of the 15 T cell receptor beta chains below was sequenced from the same sample in a study of blood T cells in healthy people across ages. A second PCR of about 6 to 11 cycles used a sample-barcoded 5' primer and a J-beta primer mix. TCRdb re-analysed the 5' RACE reads in MiXCR, keeping a single row per CDR3 protein. This table holds just under 550,000 distinct CDR3 sequences, around 24% found once. This same sample was also taken into another study, of T cells of mothers and their children.

Sequenced: blood. These receptors all stem from a boy between 10 and 17 years old in good health.

This clonotype was detected only a few times. The chain couples TRBV4-3 to TRBJ2-3; 12 positions match TRBD2. Germline trimming cut 3 bases from V and 1 base from J; bases unmatched to any gene: 8. The CDR3 consists of 18 residues. Germline V lookup: CDR1 LGHNA, CDR2 YSLEER. The CDR3 reads CASSQVTSGSAGTDTQYF. CDR3 sequence (DNA): TGCGCCAGCAGCCAGGTGACTAGCGGGAGTGCCGGCACAGATACGCAGTATTTT.

This clonotype has only a few counts. The CDR3 region is CASSSTGGWGNTEAFF. The CDR3 nucleotides are TGTGCCAGCAGCTCTACAGGGGGCTGGGGGAACACTGAAGCTTTCTTT. This chain joins TRBV5-6 and TRBJ1-1; 9 nucleotides line up with TRBD1. Trimming at V came to 3 bases and at J to 1 base, leaving 7 bases not matched to a gene. The CDR3 spans 16 residues. CDR1 SGHDT and CDR2 YYEEEE come from the germline V gene.

The genes are TRBV2 and TRBJ1-1; D might be TRBD1 (6 bases). Between the trimmed V and J ends, which lost 6 bases and 5 bases, there was a span of 22 bases. The CDR3 covers 16 residues. Looked up from germline, CDR1 is SNHLY and CDR2 is FYNNEI. The CDR3 DNA is TGTGCCAGCAGGCCATCCGGGACATCAGGGCGAACTGAAGCTTTCTTT. This sequence encodes CASRPSGTSGRTEAFF.

In its sample, this clonotype was seen a few times. The gene calls are TRBV11-2 and TRBJ2-4, with D unclear. The CDR3 length is 13 residues. From germline, CDR1 is SGHAT and CDR2 FQNNGV. V was clipped by 0 bases and J by 10 bases, with 10 bases between them. CDR3 nucleotides: TGTGCCAGCAGCTTAGATCAGGAGCTGATTCAGTACTTC. Translating it yields CASSLDQELIQYF.

This chain links TRBV29-1 with TRBJ2-2; 7 bases are shared with TRBD1. The germline CDR1 and CDR2 sequences are SQVTM and ANQGSEA. Trimming took 1 base from V and 6 from J; bases not matched to a gene: 2. The CDR3 length is 13 residues. The CDR3 nucleotides read TGCAGCGTTGAAGGCACAGGGGCCGGGGAGCTGTTTTTT. It specifies CSVEGTGAGELFF.

This clonotype has only a few counts. The DNA of the CDR3 is TGTGCCAGCAGCCCGGCCCGGCCCATATCTCTCAATCAGCCCCAGCATTTT. Translation: CASSPARPISLNQPQHF. The rearrangement uses TRBV27 and TRBJ1-5; D gene uncertain. Trimming removed 6 bases at V and 3 bases at J, with 21 bases between. The CDR3 covers 17 residues. Germline-derived CDR1 and CDR2 are MNHEY and SMNVEV (reference sequence).

This clonotype was detected only a few times. The chain links TRBV7-2 to TRBJ1-2; D call uncertain. Trimming pared 4 bases from V and 7 bases from J, leaving 16 bases between. The CDR3 is made up of 14 amino acids. The germline V gene has CDR1 SGHTA and CDR2 FQGNSA. The CDR3 region is CASSSYIAEGGYTF. The CDR3 DNA is TGTGCCAGCAGCTCCTACATAGCCGAAGGTGGCTACACCTTC. Full variable domain (outside the CDR3, taken from reference TRBV7-2 and TRBJ1-2): GAGVSQSPSNKVTEKGKDVELRCDPISGHTALYWYRQSLGQGLEFLIYFQGNSAPDKSGLPSDRFSAERTGGSVSTLTIQRTQQEDSAVYLCASSSYIAEGGYTFGSGTRLTVV.

The chain recombines TRBV6-5 with TRBJ1-1; possible D gene TRBD1, 6 bases. The V and J ends lost 4 bases and 6 bases respectively, with 18 bases between them. Germline assignment: CDR1 MNHEY and CDR2 SVGAGI. The CDR3 has 15 amino acids. CDR3 DNA sequence: TGTGCCAGCAGTTTCCTATCAGGGGCCGGGGCTGAAGCTTTCTTT. Protein product: CASSFLSGAGAEAFF.

Only a few counts were recorded for this clonotype. This chain connects TRBV14 to TRBJ1-5, with D maybe TRBD1 (5 bases). V was cut by 6 bases and J by 6 bases, with 12 bases left in between. The CDR3 is made up of 13 amino acids. Germline V CDR1 and CDR2: SGHDN, FVKESK. The CDR3 is CASSPGMGQPQHF. CDR3 nucleotide sequence: TGTGCCAGCAGTCCAGGGATGGGTCAGCCCCAGCATTTT.

This clonotype was recorded a few times. The chain links TRBV18 to TRBJ1-2; D not resolved. The CDR3 consists of 14 residues. V lost 0 bases, J lost 2 bases, and 7 bases lay in between. Germline CDR1 and CDR2: KGHSH and LQKENI. CDR3 loop: CASSPPEWNYGYTF. The CDR3 nucleotides are TGTGCCAGCTCACCACCCGAATGGAACTATGGCTACACCTTC.

This chain joins TRBV20-1 and TRBJ2-3; D is undetermined. The CDR3 covers 10 residues. Germline values: CDR1 DFQATT, CDR2 SNEGSKA (reference sequence). Trimming removed 4 bases at V and 5 bases at J, with 4 bases between. CDR3 residues: CSAIQDTQYF. In nucleotides, the CDR3 is TGCAGTGCTATACAAGATACGCAGTATTTT.

The gene calls are TRBV24-1 and TRBJ2-1; D is unclear. V lost 4 bases to trimming and J lost 0 bases, with 12 bases between them. The CDR3 runs 16 residues. Germline values: CDR1 KGHDR, CDR2 SFDVKD. The CDR3 nucleotides are TGTGCCACCAGTGACGGAGCGCCAAGCTCCTACAATGAGCAGTTCTTC. Protein: CATSDGAPSSYNEQFF.

This chain links TRBV12-3 or TRBV12-4 with TRBJ2-1; TRBD2 aligns across 12 bases. The CDR3 covers 14 residues. With V trimmed by 5 bases and J by 11 bases, 7 bases remained unmatched. For the CDR3, the DNA is TGTGCCAGCAGTCCGAGGACTAGCGGGATGAAGCAGTTCTTC. It is translated as CASSPRTSGMKQFF.

This chain links TRBV5-5 with TRBJ2-7; D unresolved. Trimming pared 4 bases from V and 3 bases from J, leaving 17 bases between. This CDR3 has 15 residues. CDR1 is SGHKS, CDR2 YYEKEE, per germline (reference sequence). This chain's CDR3 is CASSHGPSTLYEQYF. The CDR3, as DNA: TGTGCCAGCAGCCACGGACCGTCAACTCTCTACGAGCAGTACTTC.

DNA for the CDR3: TGCGCCAGCAGCCAAGATAGTATTTCCCAACTAGCGGGAGTTTACAATGAGCAGTTCTTC. It translates to CASSQDSISQLAGVYNEQFF. The V and J genes are TRBV4-3 and TRBJ2-5, with 11 bases aligning to TRBD2. The J call may be incorrect, as the DNA end agrees better with TRBJ2-1. Germline assignment: CDR1 LGHNA and CDR2 YSLEER. CDR3 length: 20 residues.